This T cell receptor beta chain was observed in a study of blood T cell repertoires in COVID-19. In the original workflow: Estimation of nucleated cell counts relied on the amplification of reference gene primers. Data came from immunoSEQ multiplex PCR; TCRdb stores just in-frame clones and leaves some out. V, J and clone size derive from that table, while D and trimming were established from the DNA sequence. Of under 75,000 clones in the sample, roughly nine tenths were seen once. Trimming left V 4 bases short and J 2 bases short, with 15 bases between. Germline CDR1 SGHRS, CDR2 YFSETQ. The CDR3 covers 15 residues.

Sample: peripheral blood. The receptor was isolated from a man between 45 and 60 years old with acute or convalescent COVID-19. The chain carries TRBV5-1 and TRBJ1-2; D is possibly TRBD1 (6 bases). The CDR3 DNA is TGCGCCAGCAGCATGGAGGCAGGGGTAAACTATGGCTACACCTTC. Translated, it gives CASSMEAGVNYGYTF.